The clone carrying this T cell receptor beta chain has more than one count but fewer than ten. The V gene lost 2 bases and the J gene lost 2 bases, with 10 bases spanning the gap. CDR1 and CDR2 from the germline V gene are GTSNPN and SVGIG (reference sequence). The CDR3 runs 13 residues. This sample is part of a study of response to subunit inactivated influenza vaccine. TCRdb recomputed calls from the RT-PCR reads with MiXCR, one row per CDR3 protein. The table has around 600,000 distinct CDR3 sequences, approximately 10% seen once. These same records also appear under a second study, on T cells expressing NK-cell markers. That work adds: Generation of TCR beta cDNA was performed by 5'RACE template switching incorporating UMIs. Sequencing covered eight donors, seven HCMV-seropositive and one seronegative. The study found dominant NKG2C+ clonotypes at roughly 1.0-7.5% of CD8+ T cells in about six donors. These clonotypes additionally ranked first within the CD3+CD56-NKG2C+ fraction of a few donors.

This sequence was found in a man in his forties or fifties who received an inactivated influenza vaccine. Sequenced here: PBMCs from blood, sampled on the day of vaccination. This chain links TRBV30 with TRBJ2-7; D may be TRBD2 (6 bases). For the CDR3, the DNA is TGTGCCTGGAGTCGGGGAGGACCCTACGAGCAGTACTTC. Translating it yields CAWSRGGPYEQYF. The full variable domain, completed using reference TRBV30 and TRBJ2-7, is SQTIHQWPATLVQPVGSPLSLECTVEGTSNPNLYWYRQAAGRGLQLLFYSVGIGQISSEVPQNLSASRPQDRQFILSSKKLLLSDSGFYLCAWSRGGPYEQYFGPGTRLTVT.